Listed below are T cell receptor beta chains from one sample, sequenced in a study of T cell responses to AZD1222 COVID-19 vaccine. Some clones are missing from TCRdb's copy, which holds only in-frame ones; the method was immunoSEQ multiplex PCR. The sample consists of approximately 84,000 clones, under 90% of them appearing once. The specimen was peripheral blood, collected 28 days after the second AZD1222 dose. The receptors shown here come from an adult who received the AZD1222 COVID-19 vaccine. Both conserved end residues are part of each CDR3. Fields, in order: J gene, clone size, D gene, V gene, CDR3 protein, CDR3 DNA. D genes are given only for firm matches. Size values are once, few and many counts, or a class for expanded clones, and some rows have none.

TRBJ2-1	once	NA	TRBV13	CASSLRARGNYNEQFF	TGTGCCAGCAGCTTAAGAGCTAGGGGGAACTACAATGAGCAGTTCTTC
TRBJ1-2	NA	NA	TRBV18	CASSPQGYYTAANYGYTF	TGTGCCAGCTCACCGCAGGGTTACTACACGGCAGCTAACTATGGCTACACCTTC
TRBJ2-3	NA	TRBD2	TRBV6-5	CASSLGLAGDTQYF	TGTGCCAGCAGCCTCGGACTAGCGGGTGATACGCAGTATTTT
TRBJ2-7	NA	NA	TRBV5-6	CASSLQGRTYEQYF	TGTGCCAGCAGCTTACAGGGTAGAACCTACGAGCAGTACTTC
TRBJ2-1	NA	NA	TRBV9	CASSVQGTRYNEQFF	TGTGCCAGCAGCGTGCAGGGCACGAGGTACAATGAGCAGTTCTTC
TRBJ1-2	NA	TRBD1	TRBV5-1	CASSLGTGNDYGYTF	TGCGCCAGCAGCCTAGGGACAGGGAACGACTATGGCTACACCTTC
TRBJ1-1	NA	NA	TRBV28	CASSLGTRVQVPEAFF	TGTGCCAGCAGTTTGGGAACCAGGGTACAGGTCCCTGAAGCTTTCTTT
TRBJ2-1	NA	TRBD2	TRBV9	CASSVVGLADYNEQFF	TGTGCCAGCAGCGTAGTGGGGCTAGCGGACTACAATGAGCAGTTCTTC
TRBJ1-1	NA	NA	TRBV29-1	CSVARFRGQATEAFF	TGCAGCGTTGCGAGGTTTAGGGGTCAGGCCACTGAAGCTTTCTTT
TRBJ1-1	NA	TRBD1	TRBV5-4	CASSLTGENTEAFF	TGTGCCAGCAGCTTGACAGGGGAGAACACTGAAGCTTTCTTT
TRBJ1-3	NA	NA	TRBV18	CASSLGIQDSGNTIYF	TGTGCCAGCTCACTTGGGATCCAAGACTCTGGAAACACCATATATTTT
TRBJ2-5	NA	TRBD1	TRBV19	CASSIRGPDFGPVETQYF	TGTGCCAGTAGTATAAGGGGGCCTGACTTTGGACCGGTAGAGACCCAGTACTTC
TRBJ1-2	NA	NA	TRBV2	CASSVERQGGYTF	TGTGCCAGCAGTGTTGAAAGACAAGGGGGCTACACCTTC
TRBJ2-3	few	NA	TRBV27	CASSFSQGASTDTQYF	TGTGCCAGCAGTTTCTCACAGGGCGCTAGCACAGATACGCAGTATTTT
TRBJ1-1	NA	NA	TRBV5-4	CASSLVVENTEAFF	TGTGCCAGCAGCTTGGTTGTAGAGAACACTGAAGCTTTCTTT
TRBJ2-1	once	TRBD2	TRBV13	CASSLIGLAGGNEQFF	TGTGCCAGCAGCTTAATAGGACTAGCGGGAGGGAATGAGCAGTTCTTC
TRBJ2-7	NA	TRBD2	TRBV5-6	CASSLGAGALYEQYF	TGTGCCAGCAGCTTGGGTGCGGGAGCCCTCTACGAGCAGTACTTC
TRBJ2-6	NA	NA	TRBV4-1	CATSVFSGANVLTF	TGCGCCACCTCCGTTTTCTCTGGGGCCAACGTCCTGACTTTC
TRBJ1-5	NA	NA	TRBV7-6	CASSVGGEPQHF	TGTGCCAGCAGCGTCGGGGGGGAGCCCCAGCATTTT
TRBJ1-1	NA	TRBD1	TRBV27	CASSSRDRFQGTEAFF	TGTGCCAGCAGTTCCCGGGACAGATTTCAGGGTACTGAAGCTTTCTTT
TRBJ2-1	NA	TRBD2	TRBV7-2	CASSQTSGRAHEQFF	TGTGCCAGCAGCCAGACTAGCGGGAGGGCCCATGAGCAGTTCTTC
TRBJ1-1	NA	NA	TRBV2	CASSFRQVVTEAFF	TGTGCCAGCAGTTTCCGACAGGTTGTCACTGAAGCTTTCTTT
TRBJ1-1	NA	TRBD1	TRBV7-2	CASSKDRGDTEAFF	TGTGCCAGCAGCAAGGACAGGGGAGACACTGAAGCTTTCTTT
TRBJ1-4	NA	NA	TRBV7-2	CASSFGTANEKLFF	TGTGCCAGCAGCTTCGGGACGGCTAATGAAAAACTGTTTTTT
TRBJ1-1	NA	NA	TRBV30	CAWSGRVNTEAFF	TGTGCCTGGAGTGGCCGGGTTAACACTGAAGCTTTCTTT
TRBJ2-2	NA	NA	TRBV12-3/TRBV12-4	CASNPRGPGELFF	TGTGCCAGCAATCCGCGTGGGCCCGGGGAGCTGTTTTTT
TRBJ2-1	once	NA	TRBV11-3	CASSQGRSAEQFF	TGTGCCAGCAGCCAGGGGCGCTCGGCTGAGCAGTTCTTC
TRBJ2-3	NA	NA	TRBV7-6	CASSLVGGNTDTQYF	TGTGCCAGCAGCTTAGTTGGCGGGAACACAGATACGCAGTATTTT
TRBJ1-1	NA	NA	TRBV5-5	CASSLTYRAMNTEAFF	TGTGCCAGCAGCCTGACTTACAGGGCGATGAACACTGAAGCTTTCTTT
TRBJ2-3	NA	TRBD2	TRBV5-6	CASSLVKAGAFTQYF	TGTGCCAGCAGCTTGGTAAAAGCGGGAGCTTTTACGCAGTATTTT
TRBJ1-5	NA	NA	TRBV6-2/TRBV6-3	CASSPNSNQPQHF	TGTGCCAGCAGTCCGAATAGCAATCAGCCCCAGCATTTT
TRBJ1-2	NA	NA	TRBV12-5	CASGLVIGGVGGYTF	TGTGCTAGTGGTTTGGTAATCGGGGGAGTGGGCGGCTACACCTTC
TRBJ1-5	few	NA	TRBV7-2	CASSFIPRGASLNQPQHF	TGTGCCAGCAGCTTCATCCCCCGGGGAGCCTCGTTAAATCAGCCCCAGCATTTT
TRBJ2-3	NA	TRBD1	TRBV7-3	CASSLQGEDTQYF	TGTGCCAGCAGCTTGCAGGGGGAAGATACGCAGTATTTT
TRBJ1-1	NA	NA	TRBV6-6	CASSLPGATGTEAFF	TGTGCCAGCAGTCTCCCTGGGGCCACCGGGACTGAAGCTTTCTTT
TRBJ1-2	few	NA	TRBV14	CASSQVKGANYGYTF	TGTGCCAGCAGCCAAGTCAAGGGAGCTAACTATGGCTACACCTTC
TRBJ1-5	NA	NA	TRBV2	CASSDPYGYNQPQHF	TGTGCCAGCAGTGATCCTTACGGCTACAATCAGCCCCAGCATTTT
TRBJ2-3	NA	NA	TRBV5-1	CASISDADTQYF	TGCGCCAGCATCTCGGATGCAGATACGCAGTATTTT
TRBJ1-3	NA	NA	TRBV6-5	CASRGPGNTIYF	TGTGCCAGCAGGGGGCCTGGAAACACCATATATTTT
TRBJ1-2	NA	NA	TRBV5-1	CASTDEAGVPLGYTF	TGCGCCAGCACAGATGAGGCAGGCGTTCCCCTTGGCTACACCTTC
TRBJ2-2	NA	NA	TRBV4-2	CASSPDTGELFF	TGTGCCAGCAGCCCCGACACCGGGGAGCTGTTTTTT
TRBJ2-5	NA	TRBD1	TRBV2	CASSLGQGRETQYF	TGTGCCAGCAGTTTAGGACAGGGCCGGGAGACCCAGTACTTC
TRBJ2-5	NA	NA	TRBV3-1/TRBV3-2	CASSQGLVETQYF	TGTGCCAGCAGCCAAGGGCTGGTAGAGACCCAGTACTTC
TRBJ1-1	few	NA	TRBV11-2	CASSLRWGDMNTEAFF	TGTGCCAGCAGCTTAAGGTGGGGGGATATGAACACTGAAGCTTTCTTT
TRBJ2-2	NA	TRBD1	TRBV5-6	CASSFLDRGNTGELFF	TGTGCCAGCAGCTTCCTGGACAGGGGGAACACCGGGGAGCTGTTTTTT
TRBJ2-3	NA	TRBD2	TRBV5-4	CASSSGTSRSTDTQYF	TGTGCCAGCAGCTCCGGGACTAGCCGAAGCACAGATACGCAGTATTTT
TRBJ2-2	NA	NA	TRBV4-3	CASSQEPQPGELFF	TGCGCCAGCAGCCAAGAGCCGCAGCCCGGGGAGCTGTTTTTT
TRBJ1-4	NA	NA	TRBV19	CASSPPDRNEKLFF	TGTGCCAGTAGTCCACCCGACCGGAATGAAAAACTGTTTTTT
TRBJ2-7	NA	NA	TRBV6-2/TRBV6-3	CASSYSLRAGTVSSYEQYF	TGTGCCAGCAGTTACTCGTTGCGGGCCGGAACGGTCAGCTCCTACGAGCAGTACTTC
TRBJ1-1	NA	NA	TRBV7-9	CASSRWKGRDPSEAFF	TGTGCCAGCAGCCGGTGGAAGGGGCGGGACCCGTCCGAAGCTTTCTTT
TRBJ1-2	NA	NA	TRBV18	CASSPTPAANYGYTF	TGTGCCAGCTCACCTACTCCGGCCGCTAACTATGGCTACACCTTC